Following are 3 T cell receptor beta chains from one sample sequenced in a study of glioma-infiltrating T cells after dendritic cell vaccination. Generated by immunoSEQ multiplex PCR, the TCRdb table keeps only in-frame clones and is missing some. The table has tens of thousands of clones, 85% to 90% seen once. Sequencing used blood, obtained before dendritic cell vaccination. All receptors derive from a human donor with glioblastoma.

The rearrangement uses TRBV7-2 and TRBJ2-3; TRBD2 matches at 13 bases. The CDR3 spans 17 residues. CDR1 is SGHTA, CDR2 FQGNSA, per germline. V shed 1 base and J 2 bases; nucleotides not matched to a gene: 3. The CDR3 reads CASSLGGLAGATDTQYF. CDR3 bases: TGTGCCAGCAGCTTAGGAGGACTAGCGGGAGCCACAGATACGCAGTATTTT.

V and J are TRBV5-4 and TRBJ2-1, with 11 nucleotides matching TRBD2. Looked up from germline, CDR1 is SGHNT and CDR2 is YYREEE (reference sequence). This CDR3 has 16 residues. With V trimmed by 4 bases and J by 0 bases, 3 bases remained unmatched. DNA for the CDR3: TGTGCCAGCAGCCCGACTAGCGGGAACTCCTACAATGAGCAGTTCTTC. Amino acids: CASSPTSGNSYNEQFF.

V is TRBV2 and J is TRBJ1-2; 7 bases map to TRBD1. Trimming cost V 6 bases and J 3 bases; bases outside gene matches: 10. CDR3 length: 15 residues. Per the germline V gene, CDR1 is SNHLY and CDR2 is FYNNEI. The CDR3 reads CASRATGLRDYGYTF. In nucleotides, the CDR3 is TGTGCCAGCAGAGCGACAGGGCTTAGAGACTATGGCTACACCTTC.